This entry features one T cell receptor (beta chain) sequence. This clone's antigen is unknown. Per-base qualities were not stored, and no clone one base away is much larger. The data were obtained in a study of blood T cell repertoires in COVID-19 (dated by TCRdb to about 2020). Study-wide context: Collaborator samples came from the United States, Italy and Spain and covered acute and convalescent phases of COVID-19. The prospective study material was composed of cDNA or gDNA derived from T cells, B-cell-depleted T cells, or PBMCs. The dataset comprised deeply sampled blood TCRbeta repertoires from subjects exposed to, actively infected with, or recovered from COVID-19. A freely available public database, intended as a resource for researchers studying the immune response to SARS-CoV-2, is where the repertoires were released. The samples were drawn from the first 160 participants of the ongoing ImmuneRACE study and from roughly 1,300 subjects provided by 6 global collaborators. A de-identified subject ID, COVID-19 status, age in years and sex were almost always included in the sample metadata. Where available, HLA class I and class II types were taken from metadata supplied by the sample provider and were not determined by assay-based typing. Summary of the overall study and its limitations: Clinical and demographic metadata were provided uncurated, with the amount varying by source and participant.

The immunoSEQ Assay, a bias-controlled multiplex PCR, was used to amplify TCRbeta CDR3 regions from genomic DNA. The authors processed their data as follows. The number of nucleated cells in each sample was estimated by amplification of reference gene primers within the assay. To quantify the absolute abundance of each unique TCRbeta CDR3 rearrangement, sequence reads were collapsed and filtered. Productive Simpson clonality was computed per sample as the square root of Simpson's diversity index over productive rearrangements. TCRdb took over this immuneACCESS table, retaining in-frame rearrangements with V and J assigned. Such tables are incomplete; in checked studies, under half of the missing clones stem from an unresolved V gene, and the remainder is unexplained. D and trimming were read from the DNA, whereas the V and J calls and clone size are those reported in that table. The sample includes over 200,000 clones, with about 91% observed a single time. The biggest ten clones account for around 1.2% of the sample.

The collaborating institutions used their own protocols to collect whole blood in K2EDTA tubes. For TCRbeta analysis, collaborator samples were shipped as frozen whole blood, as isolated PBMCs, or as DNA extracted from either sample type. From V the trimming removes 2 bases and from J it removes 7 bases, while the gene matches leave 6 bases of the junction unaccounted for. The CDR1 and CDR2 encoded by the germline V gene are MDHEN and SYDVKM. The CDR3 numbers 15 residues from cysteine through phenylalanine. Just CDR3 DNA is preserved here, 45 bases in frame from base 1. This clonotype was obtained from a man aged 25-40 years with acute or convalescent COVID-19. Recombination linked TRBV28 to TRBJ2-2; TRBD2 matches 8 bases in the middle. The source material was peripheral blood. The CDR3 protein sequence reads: CASSLTGTRVGELFF. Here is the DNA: TGTGCCAGCAGTTTAACCGGGACTAGGGTCGGGGAGCTGTTTTTT.